The entry that follows covers one T cell receptor (beta chain) sequence. The antigen is not known. This sample is drawn from a study of PD-1 blockade in classical Hodgkin lymphoma. Study summary: Patients were dosed intravenously with nivolumab at 3 mg/kg every 2 weeks.

Method: immunoSEQ multiplex PCR; TCRdb's copy keeps in-frame clones and lacks some. This sample has roughly 41,000 clones; 85% to 90% occur once, and the top ten carry approximately 7.6%. Study observations and caveats: Partial responders and progressors had significantly lower baseline TCR diversity. At C4D1, TCR diversity had climbed significantly for CD4+ cells, though not for CD8+ cells.

Each patient experienced a relapse that followed autologous stem cell transplantation, and brentuximab vedotin exposure varied. The clonotype comes from a human donor with classical Hodgkin lymphoma. The sequenced sample was peripheral blood mononuclear cells (PBMCs), obtained before the second cycle of nivolumab.

DNA of the CDR3: TGCGCCAGCAGCTTATTTTGGGGGGCTGGAAACACCATATATTTT. Translation gives CASSLFWGAGNTIYF. The rearrangement uses TRBV5-1 and TRBJ1-3, with a possible D match to TRBD1 (5 bases). The CDR3 is 15 residues long. Looked up from germline, CDR1 is SGHRS and CDR2 is YFSETQ. V was cut by 2 bases and J by 2 bases, with 11 bases left in between. Drawing the rest from reference TRBV5-1 and TRBJ1-3, the complete variable domain is KAGVTQTPRYLIKTRGQQVTLSCSPISGHRSVSWYQQTPGQGLQFLFEYFSETQRNKGNFPGRFSGRQFSNSRSEMNVSTLELGDSALYLCASSLFWGAGNTIYFGEGSWLTVV.